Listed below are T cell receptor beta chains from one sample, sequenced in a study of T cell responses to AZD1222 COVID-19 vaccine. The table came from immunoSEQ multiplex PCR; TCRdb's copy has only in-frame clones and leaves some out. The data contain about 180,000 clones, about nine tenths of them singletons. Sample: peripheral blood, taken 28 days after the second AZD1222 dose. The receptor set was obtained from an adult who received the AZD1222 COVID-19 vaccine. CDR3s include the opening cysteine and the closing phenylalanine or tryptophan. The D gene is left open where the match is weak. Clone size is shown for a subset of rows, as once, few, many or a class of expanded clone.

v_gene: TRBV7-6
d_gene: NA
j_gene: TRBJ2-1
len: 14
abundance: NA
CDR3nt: TGTGCCAGCAGCTTAGCGGCAGGCCGCAATGAGCAGTTCTTC
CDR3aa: CASSLAAGRNEQFF

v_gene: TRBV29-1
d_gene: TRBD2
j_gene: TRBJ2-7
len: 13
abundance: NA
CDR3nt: TGCAGTTGGGGGGCTAGCGGGAGCTCCGAGCAGTACTTC
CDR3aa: CSWGASGSSEQYF

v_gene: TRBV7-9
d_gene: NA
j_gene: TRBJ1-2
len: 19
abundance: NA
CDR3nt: TGTGCCAGCAGCTTAGTAGGTTTTTCTTCGAACAAAAAGAGGAGCGGCTACACCTTC
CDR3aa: CASSLVGFSSNKKRSGYTF

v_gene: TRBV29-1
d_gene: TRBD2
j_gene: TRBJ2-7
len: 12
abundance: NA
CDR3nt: TGCAGCGTTTTAGCGGGACCGTACGAGCAGTACTTC
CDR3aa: CSVLAGPYEQYF

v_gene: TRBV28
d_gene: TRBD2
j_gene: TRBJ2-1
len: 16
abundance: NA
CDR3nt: TGTGCCAGTCCCCCCGGGGGGTCCCCCTCGCGGGATGAGCAGTTCTTC
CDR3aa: CASPPGGSPSRDEQFF

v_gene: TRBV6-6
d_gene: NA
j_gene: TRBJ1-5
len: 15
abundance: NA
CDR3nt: TGTGCCAGCAGTCCTGACCTAGGCCCCAATCAGCCCCAGCATTTT
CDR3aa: CASSPDLGPNQPQHF

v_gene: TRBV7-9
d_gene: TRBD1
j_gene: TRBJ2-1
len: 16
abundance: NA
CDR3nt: TGTGCCAGCAGCCCCAGCCGGACAGGGGGCAATGGTGAGCAGTTCTTC
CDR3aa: CASSPSRTGGNGEQFF

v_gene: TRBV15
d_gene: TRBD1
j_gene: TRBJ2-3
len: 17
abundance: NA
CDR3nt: TGTGCCACCAGCAGACTACTGACAGGGTCCACCACAGATACGCAGTATTTT
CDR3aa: CATSRLLTGSTTDTQYF

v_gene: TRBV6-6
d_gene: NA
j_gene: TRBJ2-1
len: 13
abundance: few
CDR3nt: TGTGCCAGCAGTTTAGGGAACTACAATGAGCAGTTCTTC
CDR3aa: CASSLGNYNEQFF

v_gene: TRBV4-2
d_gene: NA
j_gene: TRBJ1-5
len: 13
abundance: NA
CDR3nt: TGTGCCAGCAGCCAAGATCGCCATCAGCCCCAGCATTTT
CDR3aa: CASSQDRHQPQHF

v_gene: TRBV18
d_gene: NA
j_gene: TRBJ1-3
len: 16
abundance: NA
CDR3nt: TGTGCCAGCTCACCAGAGTCTCTCGGGCCTGGAAACACCATATATTTT
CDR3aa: CASSPESLGPGNTIYF

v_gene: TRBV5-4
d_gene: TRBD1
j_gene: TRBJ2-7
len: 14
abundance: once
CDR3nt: TGTGCCAGCAGACCGGACAGGGGGGCCAGCGAGCAGTACTTC
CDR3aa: CASRPDRGASEQYF

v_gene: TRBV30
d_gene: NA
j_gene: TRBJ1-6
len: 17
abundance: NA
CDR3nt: TGTGCCTGGAGCCCCGGGGACTCAACCCTTGGATTCTCACCCCTCCACTTT
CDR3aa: CAWSPGDSTLGFSPLHF

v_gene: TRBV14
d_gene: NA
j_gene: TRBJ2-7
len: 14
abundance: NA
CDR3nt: TGTGCCAGCAGCCAAGAGTTCCGCAGCTACGAGCAGTACTTC
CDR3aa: CASSQEFRSYEQYF

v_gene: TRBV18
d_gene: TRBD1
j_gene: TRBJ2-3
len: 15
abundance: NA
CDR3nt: TGTGCCAGCTCAAAGACAGGGTTAAGCACAGATACGCAGTATTTT
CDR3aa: CASSKTGLSTDTQYF

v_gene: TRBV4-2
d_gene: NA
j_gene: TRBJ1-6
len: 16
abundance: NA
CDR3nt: TGTGCCAGCAGCCAAGGGGATAGCTCCTATAATTCACCCCTCCACTTT
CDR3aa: CASSQGDSSYNSPLHF

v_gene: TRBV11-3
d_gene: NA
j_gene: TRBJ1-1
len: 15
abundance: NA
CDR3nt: TGTGCCAGCAGCTTAGGTGGGGGCAGGAACACTGAAGCTTTCTTT
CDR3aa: CASSLGGGRNTEAFF

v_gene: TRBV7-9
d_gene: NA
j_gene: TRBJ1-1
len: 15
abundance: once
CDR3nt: TGTGCCAGCAGCTGGGGGGAGGGGGTCCGAACTGAAGCTTTCTTT
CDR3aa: CASSWGEGVRTEAFF

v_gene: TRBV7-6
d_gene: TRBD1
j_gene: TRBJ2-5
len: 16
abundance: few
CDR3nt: TGTGCCAGCAATCTATATGGGACAGCAATACAAGAGACCCAGTACTTC
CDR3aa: CASNLYGTAIQETQYF

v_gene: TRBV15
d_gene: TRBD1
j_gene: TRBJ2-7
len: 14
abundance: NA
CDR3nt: TGTGCCACCAACCCGGACAGGGGGCCCAACGAGCAGTACTTC
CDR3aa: CATNPDRGPNEQYF

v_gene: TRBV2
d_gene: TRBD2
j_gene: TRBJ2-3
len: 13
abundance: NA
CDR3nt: TGTGCCAGGGGGACTAGCGGCACAGATACGCAGTATTTT
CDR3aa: CARGTSGTDTQYF

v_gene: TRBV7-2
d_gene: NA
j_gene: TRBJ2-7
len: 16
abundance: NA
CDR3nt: TGTGCCAGCAGCTTAGGTGGCGGTGCGCTTTCCTACGAGCAGTACTTC
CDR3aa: CASSLGGGALSYEQYF

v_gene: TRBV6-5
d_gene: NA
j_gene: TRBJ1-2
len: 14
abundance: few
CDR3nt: TGTGCCAGCAGTTACTCGGGACCTTCCGGCGGCTACACCTTC
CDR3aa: CASSYSGPSGGYTF

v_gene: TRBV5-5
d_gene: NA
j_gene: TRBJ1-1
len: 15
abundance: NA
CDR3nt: TGTGCCAGCAGCTCCGCCGGGACAACGAACACTGAAGCTTTCTTT
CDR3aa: CASSSAGTTNTEAFF

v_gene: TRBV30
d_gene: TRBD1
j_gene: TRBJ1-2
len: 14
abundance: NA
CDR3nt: TGTGCCTGGAGTGTTAACAGGGGGCTTAGAGGCTACACCTTC
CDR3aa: CAWSVNRGLRGYTF

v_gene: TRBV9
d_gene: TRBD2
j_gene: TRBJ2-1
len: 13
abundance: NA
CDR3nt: TGTGCCAGCGGGACTAGCGGGAGGCATGAGCAGTTCTTC
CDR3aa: CASGTSGRHEQFF

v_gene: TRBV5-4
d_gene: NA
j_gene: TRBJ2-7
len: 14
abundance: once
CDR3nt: TGTGCCAGCAGCTTGGGGCTAGCCAGTTACGAGCAGTACTTC
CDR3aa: CASSLGLASYEQYF

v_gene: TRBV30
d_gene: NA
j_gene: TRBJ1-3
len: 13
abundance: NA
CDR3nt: TGTGCCTGGGATGAAGGCTCTGGAAACACCATATATTTT
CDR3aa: CAWDEGSGNTIYF

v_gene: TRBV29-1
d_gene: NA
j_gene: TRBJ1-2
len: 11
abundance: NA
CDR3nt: TGCAGCGTTGTGAGGGGAGTCGGCTACACCTTC
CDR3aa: CSVVRGVGYTF

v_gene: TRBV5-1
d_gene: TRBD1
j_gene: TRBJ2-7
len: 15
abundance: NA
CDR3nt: TGCGCCAGCAGCTACTCCGGGACAGCTGGTTACGAGCAGTACTTC
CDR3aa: CASSYSGTAGYEQYF

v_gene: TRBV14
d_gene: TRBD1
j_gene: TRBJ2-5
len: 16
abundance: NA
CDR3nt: TGTGCCAGCAGCCCCGGTGACAGGGCCGTGGCAGAGACCCAGTACTTC
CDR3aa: CASSPGDRAVAETQYF

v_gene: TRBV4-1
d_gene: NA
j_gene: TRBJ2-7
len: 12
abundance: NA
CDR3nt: TGCGCCAGCAGCCAAGATTATCACGAGCAGTACTTC
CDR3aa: CASSQDYHEQYF

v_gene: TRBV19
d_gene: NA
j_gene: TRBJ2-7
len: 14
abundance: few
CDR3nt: TGTGCCAGTACCCCCTCCTTTGGGGGGAACGAGCAGTACTTC
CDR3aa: CASTPSFGGNEQYF

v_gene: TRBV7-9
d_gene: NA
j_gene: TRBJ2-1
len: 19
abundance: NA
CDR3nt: TGTGCCAGCAGCTTCCCTCCCTTTCAGGCGGGACCGGCTCACAATGAGCAGTTCTTC
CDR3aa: CASSFPPFQAGPAHNEQFF

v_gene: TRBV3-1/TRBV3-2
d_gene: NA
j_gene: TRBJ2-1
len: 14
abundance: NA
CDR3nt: TGTGCCAGCAGCCAACAGGAGGCCTACAATGAGCAGTTCTTC
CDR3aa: CASSQQEAYNEQFF

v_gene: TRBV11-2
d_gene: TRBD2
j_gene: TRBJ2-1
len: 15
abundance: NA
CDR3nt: TGTGCCACCCTATCACTAGCGGGGGGCTACAATGAGCAGTTCTTC
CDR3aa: CATLSLAGGYNEQFF

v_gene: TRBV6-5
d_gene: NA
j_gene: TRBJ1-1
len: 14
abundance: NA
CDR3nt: TGTGCCAGCAGAATAGGGCCTTTGAGCACTGAAGCTTTCTTT
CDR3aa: CASRIGPLSTEAFF

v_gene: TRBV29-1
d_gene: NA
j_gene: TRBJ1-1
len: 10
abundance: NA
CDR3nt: TGCAGCGGACAGAACACTGAAGCTTTCTTT
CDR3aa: CSGQNTEAFF

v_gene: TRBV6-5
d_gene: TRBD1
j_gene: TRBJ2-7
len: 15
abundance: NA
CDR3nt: TGTGCCAGCAGCTCCCCGGACAGGGCACTTTACGAGCAGTACTTC
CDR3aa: CASSSPDRALYEQYF

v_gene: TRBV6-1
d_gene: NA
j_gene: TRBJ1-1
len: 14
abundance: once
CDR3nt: TGTGCCAGCAGTGAAGCGTGGGGAGGGTCGGCAGCTTTCTTT
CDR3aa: CASSEAWGGSAAFF

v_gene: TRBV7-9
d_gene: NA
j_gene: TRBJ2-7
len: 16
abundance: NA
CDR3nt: TGTGCCAGCAGCTCGCACCGGGACATAACGCCCTACGAGCAGTACTTC
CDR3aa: CASSSHRDITPYEQYF

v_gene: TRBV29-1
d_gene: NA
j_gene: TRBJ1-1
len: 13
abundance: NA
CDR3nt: TGCAGCGTTGGTCAGGGGTCGAACACTGAAGCTTTCTTT
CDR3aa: CSVGQGSNTEAFF

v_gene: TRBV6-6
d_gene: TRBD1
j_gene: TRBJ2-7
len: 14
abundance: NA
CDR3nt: TGTGCCAGCAGTCAAGGACAGGGAGGTATCGAGCAGTACTTC
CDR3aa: CASSQGQGGIEQYF

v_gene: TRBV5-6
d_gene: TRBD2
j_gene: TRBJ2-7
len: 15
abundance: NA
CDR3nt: TGTGCCAGCAGCTCCCGCAGGCGCGGGGGATACGAGCAGTACTTC
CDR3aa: CASSSRRRGGYEQYF

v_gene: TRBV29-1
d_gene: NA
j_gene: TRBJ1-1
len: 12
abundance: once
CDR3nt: TGCAGCGTTGTTCGGTTGAACGCTGAAGCTTTCTTT
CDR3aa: CSVVRLNAEAFF

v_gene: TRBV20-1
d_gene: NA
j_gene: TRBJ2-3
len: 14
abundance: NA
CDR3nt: TGCAGTGCTAGTTTGGGACAAAGCACAGATACGCAGTATTTT
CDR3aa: CSASLGQSTDTQYF

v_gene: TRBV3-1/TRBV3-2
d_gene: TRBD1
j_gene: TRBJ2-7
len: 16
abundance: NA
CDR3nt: TGTGCCAGCAGCCCAAACCCTGGGACAGGGGGCACCGGGCAGTACTTC
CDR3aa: CASSPNPGTGGTGQYF

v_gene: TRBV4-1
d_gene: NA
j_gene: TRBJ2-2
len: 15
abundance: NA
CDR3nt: TGCGCCAGCAGCCAAGGAGGGGGGGCCTCCGGGGAGCTGTTTTTT
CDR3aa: CASSQGGGASGELFF

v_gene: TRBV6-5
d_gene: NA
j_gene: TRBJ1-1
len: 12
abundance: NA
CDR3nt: TGTGCCAGCAGGGCAGTAAGCACTGAAGCTTTCTTT
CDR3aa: CASRAVSTEAFF

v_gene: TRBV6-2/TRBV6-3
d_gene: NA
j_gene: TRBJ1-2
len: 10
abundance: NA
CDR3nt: TGTGCCAGCAGTCTGGACGGCTACACCTTC
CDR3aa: CASSLDGYTF

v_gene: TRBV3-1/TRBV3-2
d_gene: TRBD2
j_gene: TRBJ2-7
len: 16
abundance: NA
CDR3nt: TGTGCCAGCAGCCGAGAAGGACTAGCGGGAGCCTACGAGCAGTACTTC
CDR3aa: CASSREGLAGAYEQYF

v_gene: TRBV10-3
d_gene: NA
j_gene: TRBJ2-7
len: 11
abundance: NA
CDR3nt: TGTGCCATCAGTGGAGGGGACGAGCAGTACTTC
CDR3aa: CAISGGDEQYF

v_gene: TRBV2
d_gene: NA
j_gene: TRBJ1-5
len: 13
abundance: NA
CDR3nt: TGTGCCAGCAGCTCTAGAACGGATCAGCCCCAGCATTTT
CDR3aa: CASSSRTDQPQHF

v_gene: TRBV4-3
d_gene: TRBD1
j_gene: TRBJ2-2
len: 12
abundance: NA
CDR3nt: TGCGCCACTTACGGGACAGCCGGGGAGCTGTTTTTT
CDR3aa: CATYGTAGELFF

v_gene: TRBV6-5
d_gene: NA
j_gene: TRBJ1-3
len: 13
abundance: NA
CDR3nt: TGTGCCAGCATGGTTGAATCTGGAAACACCATATATTTT
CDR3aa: CASMVESGNTIYF

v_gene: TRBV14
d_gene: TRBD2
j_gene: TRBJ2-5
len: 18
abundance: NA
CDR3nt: TGTGCCAGCAGCCAAGAGGTTCATGCGGGGGGTCCACAAGAGACCCAGTACTTC
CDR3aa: CASSQEVHAGGPQETQYF

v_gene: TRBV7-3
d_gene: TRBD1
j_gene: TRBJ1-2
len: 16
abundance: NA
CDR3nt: TGTGCCAGCAGCTTAAGATCGGGAGGGGGGACAGCTCCGTTCACCTTC
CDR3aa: CASSLRSGGGTAPFTF

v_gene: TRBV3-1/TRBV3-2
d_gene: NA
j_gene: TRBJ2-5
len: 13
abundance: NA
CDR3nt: TGTGCCAGCAGTCGACAAGTACAAGAGACCCAGTACTTC
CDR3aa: CASSRQVQETQYF

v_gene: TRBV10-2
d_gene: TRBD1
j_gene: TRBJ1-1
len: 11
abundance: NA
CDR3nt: TGCGCCAGCAGAGGGACAGTTGAAGCTTTCTTT
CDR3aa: CASRGTVEAFF